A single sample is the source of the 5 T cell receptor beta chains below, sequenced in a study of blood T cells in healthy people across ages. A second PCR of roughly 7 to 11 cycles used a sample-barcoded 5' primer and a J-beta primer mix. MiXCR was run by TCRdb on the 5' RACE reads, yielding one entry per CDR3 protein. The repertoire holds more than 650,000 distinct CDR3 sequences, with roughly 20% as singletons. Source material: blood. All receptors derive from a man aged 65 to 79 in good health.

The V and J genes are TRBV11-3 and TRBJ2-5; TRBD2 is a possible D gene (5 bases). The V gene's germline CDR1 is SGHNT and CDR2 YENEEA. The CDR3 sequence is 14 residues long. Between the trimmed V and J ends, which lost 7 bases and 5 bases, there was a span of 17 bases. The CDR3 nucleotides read TGTGCCAGCAACCCGGGGTTAGCTACGGAGACCCAGTACTTC. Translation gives CASNPGLATETQYF.

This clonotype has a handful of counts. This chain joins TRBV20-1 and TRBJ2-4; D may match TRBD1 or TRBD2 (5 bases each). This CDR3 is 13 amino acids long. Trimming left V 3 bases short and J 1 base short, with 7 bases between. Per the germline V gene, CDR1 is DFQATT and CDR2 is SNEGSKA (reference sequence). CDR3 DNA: TGCAGTGCTAGGGGGGAGGCCAAAAACATTCAGTACTTC. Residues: CSARGEAKNIQYF.

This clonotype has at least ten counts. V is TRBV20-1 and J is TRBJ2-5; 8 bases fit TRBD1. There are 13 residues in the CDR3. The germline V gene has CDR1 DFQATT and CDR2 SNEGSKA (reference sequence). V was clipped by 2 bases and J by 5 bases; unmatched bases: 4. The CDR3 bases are TGCAGTGCTAGACCGACAGGGGAGGAGACCCAGTACTTC. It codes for CSARPTGEETQYF.

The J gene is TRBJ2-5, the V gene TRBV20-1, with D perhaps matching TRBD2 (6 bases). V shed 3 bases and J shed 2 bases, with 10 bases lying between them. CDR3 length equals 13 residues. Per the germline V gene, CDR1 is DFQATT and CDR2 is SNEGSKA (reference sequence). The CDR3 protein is CSASSRDQETQYF. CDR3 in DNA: TGCAGTGCTAGTTCGCGGGATCAAGAGACCCAGTACTTC.

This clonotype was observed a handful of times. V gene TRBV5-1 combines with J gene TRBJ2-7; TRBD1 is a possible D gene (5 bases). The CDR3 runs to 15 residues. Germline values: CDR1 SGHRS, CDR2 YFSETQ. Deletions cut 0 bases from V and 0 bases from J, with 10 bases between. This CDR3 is CASSLEGFSSYEQYF. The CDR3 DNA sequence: TGCGCCAGCAGCTTGGAGGGGTTCAGCTCCTACGAGCAGTACTTC.